This T cell receptor (beta chain) derives from a study of T cell repertoires in cytomegalovirus infection. The CDR3 covers 13 residues. Trimming removed 1 base at V and 5 bases at J, with 8 bases between. CDR1 is LNHDA, CDR2 SQIVND, per germline (reference sequence). One entry per CDR3 protein, called by TCRdb with MiXCR from the reads. The sample yields about 230,000 distinct CDR3 sequences, about 23% seen once. The specimen was CD8+ T cells from PBMCs. The gene calls are TRBV19 and TRBJ1-1, with a weak D call TRBD1 (5 bases). This TCR derives from a human donor in good health (CMV status not recorded). Some clones in this sample may be carry-over from other donors' samples. The CDR3 loop reads CASSIVEGTEAFF. The CDR3 nucleotides are TGTGCCAGTAGTATAGTGGAGGGGACTGAAGCTTTCTTT. Drawing the rest from reference TRBV19 and TRBJ1-1, the complete variable domain is DGGITQSPKYLFRKEGQNVTLSCEQNLNHDAMYWYRQDPGQGLRLIYYSQIVNDFQKGDIAEGYSVSREKKESFPLTVTSAQKNPTAFYLCASSIVEGTEAFFGQGTRLTVV.